Below, 20 T cell receptor beta chains from the same sample are listed, as sequenced in a study of blood T cell repertoires in COVID-19. Data came from immunoSEQ multiplex PCR; TCRdb stores just in-frame clones and leaves some out. This sample yields hundreds of thousands of clones, of which about nine tenths are seen a single time; 5.5% to 7.5% belongs to the top ten. The specimen was peripheral blood. The receptor source for this set is a woman in her seventies with COVID-19, enrolled during active disease.

The chain recombines TRBV6-6 with TRBJ1-5; 8 bases agree with TRBD1. Germline V lookup: CDR1 MNHNY, CDR2 SVGAGI (reference sequence). This CDR3 contains 14 residues. J lost 7 bases, V lost 5 bases, and 7 bases had no gene match. CDR3 DNA: TGTGCCAGCAGTCAAGGACAGGGACGGCAGCCCCAGCATTTT. Translation: CASSQGQGRQPQHF.

V gene TRBV5-4 combines with J gene TRBJ1-1, with 7 nucleotides matching TRBD1. CDR3 length: 15 amino acids. Trimming took 3 bases from V and 4 from J; bases not matched to a gene: 9. Looked up from germline, CDR1 is SGHNT and CDR2 is YYREEE (reference sequence). DNA of the CDR3: TGTGCCAGCAGCTGGCGCGGACAGGCGCCCACTGAAGCTTTCTTT. Its translation: CASSWRGQAPTEAFF. Supplemented by reference TRBV5-4 and TRBJ1-1, the full variable domain reads ETGVTQSPTHLIKTRGQQVTLRCSSQSGHNTVSWYQQALGQGPQFIFQYYREEENGRGNFPPRFSGLQFPNYSSELNVNALELDDSALYLCASSWRGQAPTEAFFGQGTRLTVV.

The chain couples TRBV29-1 to TRBJ2-1, with D tentatively TRBD2 (5 bases). The V gene's germline CDR1 is SQVTM and CDR2 ANQGSEA. CDR3 length: 14 residues. V was shortened by 5 bases and J by 5 bases, with 16 bases between the two germline ends. DNA of the CDR3: TGCAGCGTTCGGGAAGATGGACGGAACAATGAGCAGTTCTTC. This translates into CSVREDGRNNEQFF.

This clone was seen once. The chain has TRBV13 and TRBJ2-1; 9 nucleotides align to TRBD2. Germline V gives CDR1 PRHDT, CDR2 FYEKMQ (reference sequence). This CDR3 has 15 residues. V dropped 4 bases and J dropped 5; count of bases not matched to a gene: 6. The CDR3 reads CASSSSGGPDNEQFF. The DNA of the CDR3 is TGTGCCAGCAGCTCGAGCGGGGGGCCTGACAATGAGCAGTTCTTC. Full variable domain (missing parts from reference TRBV13 and TRBJ2-1): AAGVIQSPRHLIKEKRETATLKCYPIPRHDTVYWYQQGPGQDPQFLISFYEKMQSDKGSIPDRFSAQQFSDYHSELNMSSLELGDSALYFCASSSSGGPDNEQFFGPGTRLTVL.

This sequence joins TRBV28 and TRBJ1-1, with D unresolved. Deletions cut 4 bases from V and 0 bases from J, with 9 bases between. The length of the CDR3 is 14 residues. Germline loops: CDR1 MDHEN, CDR2 SYDVKM. The CDR3 reads CASSSWTVNTEAFF. The CDR3 coding sequence is TGTGCCAGCAGTTCGTGGACTGTGAACACTGAAGCTTTCTTT. Looking up the rest from reference TRBV28 and TRBJ1-1 gives the full variable domain: DVKVTQSSRYLVKRTGEKVFLECVQDMDHENMFWYRQDPGLGLRLIYFSYDVKMKEKGDIPEGYSVSREKKERFSLILESASTNQTSMYLCASSSWTVNTEAFFGQGTRLTVV.

The chain joins TRBV18 to TRBJ2-3; 10 nucleotides line up with TRBD2. From germline, CDR1 is KGHSH and CDR2 LQKENI. This CDR3 contains 16 residues. The J segment lost 2 bases and the V segment lost 2 bases, leaving 4 bases of the junction unmatched. The CDR3 DNA follows: TGTGCCAGCTCACCATTAGCGGGGGGACTCACAGATACGCAGTATTTT. This codes for CASSPLAGGLTDTQYF.

As concerns this clone: The sample contains more than one DNA sequence encoding this CDR3. The V and J genes are TRBV19 and TRBJ1-4; no reliable D call. The germline V gene encodes CDR1 LNHDA and CDR2 SQIVND (reference sequence). Trimming cost V 3 bases and J 0 bases, with 5 bases left between them. The length of the CDR3 is 14 residues. Here the CDR3 reads CASSISATNEKLFF. In DNA form, the CDR3 reads TGTGCCAGTAGTATCTCTGCAACTAATGAAAAACTGTTTTTT.

The genes are TRBV29-1 and TRBJ1-2; D possibly corresponds to TRBD1 (6 bases). This CDR3 comprises 13 residues. V was shortened by 3 bases and J by 7 bases, with 15 bases between the two germline ends. Germline lookup yields CDR1 SQVTM and CDR2 ANQGSEA. The CDR3 DNA is TGCAGCGTTGACGAGGGGGTAGGGGCTGGCTACACCTTC. Residues: CSVDEGVGAGYTF. Supplemented by reference TRBV29-1 and TRBJ1-2, the full variable domain reads SAVISQKPSRDICQRGTSLTIQCQVDSQVTMMFWYRQQPGQSLTLIATANQGSEATYESGFVIDKFPISRPNLTFSTLTVSNMSPEDSSIYLCSVDEGVGAGYTFGSGTRLTVV.

V usage is TRBV5-1 and J usage is TRBJ2-5, with 12 bases identical to TRBD2. Unmatched junction bases numbered 3, after V lost 0 bases and J lost 3 bases. Germline CDR1 SGHRS, CDR2 YFSETQ. The CDR3 runs to 16 residues. CDR3 coding DNA: TGCGCCAGCAGCTTGGTTCCTAGCGGGGGGGAAGAGACCCAGTACTTC. Encoded protein: CASSLVPSGGEETQYF.

V is TRBV9 and J is TRBJ1-6; TRBD1 is a possible D gene (6 bases). The V gene lost 0 bases and the J gene lost 10 bases, with 11 bases spanning the gap. Germline V gene lookup returns CDR1 SGDLS and CDR2 YYNGEE. The CDR3 covers 14 residues. This chain's CDR3 is CASSVEAGVSPLHF. CDR3 nucleotides: TGTGCCAGCAGCGTAGAGGCAGGGGTATCACCCCTCCACTTT.

Points on this clone: Lacking the conserved final phenylalanine or tryptophan, this CDR3 likely reflects a read error. No DNA is shown, since the ends of the CDR3 on it are uncertain; the CDR3 is the one TCRdb lists. The V call is TRBV3-1 (or the pseudogene TRBV3-2), the J call TRBJ1-2; TRBD1 is the table's D call, not checked against the DNA. Looked up from germline, CDR1 is LGHDT and CDR2 is YNNKEL (reference sequence). The CDR3 length equals 13 residues, ends included. The CDR3 here is CASSQDKGAGPSL.

V gene TRBV7-2 combines with J gene TRBJ1-2; maybe TRBD1 (5 bases). Trimming removed 5 bases at V and 4 bases at J, with 14 bases between. This CDR3 is built from 14 residues. In germline, CDR1 is SGHTA, CDR2 FQGNSA. The CDR3 protein is CASSAPTALYGYTF. CDR3 coding DNA: TGTGCCAGCAGCGCACCGACAGCCCTCTATGGCTACACCTTC.

The chain is built from TRBV30 and TRBJ1-4; D unclear. With 1 base removed from V and 7 bases from J, the gap between germline ends came to 7 bases. Germline lookup yields CDR1 GTSNPN and CDR2 SVGIG (reference sequence). The CDR3 is 12 amino acids. The CDR3 region has the DNA TGTGCCTGGAGTGGGTGGCCTGAAAAACTGTTTTTT. Protein sequence: CAWSGWPEKLFF.

The rearrangement uses TRBV6-2 or TRBV6-3 and TRBJ1-2; TRBD1 is a possible D gene (5 bases). This CDR3 has 14 amino acids. Trimming removed 5 bases from V and 1 base from J, with 11 bases in between. Germline CDR1 MNHEY, CDR2 SVGEGT. CDR3 bases: TGTGCCAGCAGTAAAGACAGTGATAACTATGGCTACACCTTC. It yields the protein CASSKDSDNYGYTF.

The J gene is TRBJ2-7, the V gene TRBV3-1 (or the pseudogene TRBV3-2); no definite D call. There are 14 residues in the CDR3. Germline assignment: CDR1 LGHDT and CDR2 YNNKEL (reference sequence). V was trimmed by 5 bases and J by 0 bases, leaving 11 bases between them. CDR3: CASSVLLSSYEQYF. As DNA, the CDR3 is TGTGCCAGCAGCGTCCTCTTGAGCTCCTACGAGCAGTACTTC.

The J gene is TRBJ1-2, the V gene TRBV12-3 or TRBV12-4; TRBD1 aligns across 7 bases. Trimming took 6 bases from V and 8 from J; bases not matched to a gene: 6. The CDR3 length is 12 residues. This chain's CDR3 is CASSGQAKGYTF. CDR3 DNA: TGTGCCAGCAGCGGACAGGCGAAAGGCTACACCTTC.

The V call is TRBV19, the J call TRBJ1-2; a weak D match, TRBD1 (6 bases). Trimming left V 5 bases short and J 8 bases short, with 12 bases between. This CDR3 is 12 amino acids long. Germline V CDR1 and CDR2: LNHDA, SQIVND (reference sequence). The CDR3 region is CASSSGDGGYTF. The CDR3 DNA sequence: TGTGCCAGTAGTTCAGGGGATGGGGGCTACACCTTC.

The chain combines TRBV19 with TRBJ2-5, with D possibly TRBD2 on 7 matching bases. The CDR3 is 17 residues long. The V end was cut by 2 bases, the J end by 1 base, with 17 bases between. Germline values: CDR1 LNHDA, CDR2 SQIVND (reference sequence). CDR3 in amino acids: CASSINGGGTPQETQYF. The CDR3 nucleotides are TGTGCCAGTAGTATAAATGGGGGGGGCACCCCCCAAGAGACCCAGTACTTC.

On this clone itself: The sample holds other DNA sequences that translate to the same CDR3. In DNA form, the CDR3 reads TGTGCCAGCAGAGTCCCGGGGGGAGAGACCCAGTACTTC. Encoded protein: CASRVPGGETQYF. The V and J genes are TRBV6-5 and TRBJ2-5; 7 bases are a match to TRBD2. The CDR3 is 13 amino acids. Germline V lookup: CDR1 MNHEY, CDR2 SVGAGI. V lost 6 bases to trimming and J lost 4 bases; unmatched junction nucleotides: 5.

The chain employs TRBV5-4 and TRBJ2-5, with D possibly TRBD1 on 6 matching bases. The CDR3 consists of 14 residues. In germline, CDR1 is SGHNT, CDR2 YYREEE (reference sequence). Between the trimmed V and J ends, which lost 4 bases and 3 bases, there was a span of 13 bases. CDR3 amino acids: CASSADPGEETQYF. CDR3 in DNA: TGTGCCAGCAGCGCCGACCCAGGGGAAGAGACCCAGTACTTC.